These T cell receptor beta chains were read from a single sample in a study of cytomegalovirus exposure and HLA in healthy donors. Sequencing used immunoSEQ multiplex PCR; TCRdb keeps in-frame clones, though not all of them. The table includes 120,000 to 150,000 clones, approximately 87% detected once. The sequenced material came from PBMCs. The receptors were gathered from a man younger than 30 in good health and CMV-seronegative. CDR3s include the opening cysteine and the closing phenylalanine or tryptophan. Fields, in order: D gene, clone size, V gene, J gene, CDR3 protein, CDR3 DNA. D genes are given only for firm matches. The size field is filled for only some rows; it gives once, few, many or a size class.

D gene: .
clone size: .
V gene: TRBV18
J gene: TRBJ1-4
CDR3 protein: CASSTSPRGAANEKLFF
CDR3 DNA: TGTGCCAGCTCAACTTCGCCTCGGGGAGCGGCTAATGAAAAACTGTTTTTT

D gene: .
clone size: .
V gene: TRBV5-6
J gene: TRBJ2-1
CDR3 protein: CASSLRGANEQFF
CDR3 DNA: TGTGCCAGCAGCTTGAGGGGCGCCAATGAGCAGTTCTTC

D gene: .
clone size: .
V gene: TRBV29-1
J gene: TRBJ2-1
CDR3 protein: CSVEDLLVNEQFF
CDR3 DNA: TGCAGCGTTGAAGATCTACTCGTCAATGAGCAGTTCTTC

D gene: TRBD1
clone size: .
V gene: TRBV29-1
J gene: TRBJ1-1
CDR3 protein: CSADRDKNTEAFF
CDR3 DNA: TGCAGCGCCGACAGGGACAAGAACACTGAAGCTTTCTTT

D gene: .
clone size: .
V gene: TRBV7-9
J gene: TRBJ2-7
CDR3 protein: CASSFSEARYEQYF
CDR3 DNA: TGTGCCAGCTCTTTTTCGGAGGCCCGGTACGAGCAGTACTTC

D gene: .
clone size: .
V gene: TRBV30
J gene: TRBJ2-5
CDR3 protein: CAWSRLVETQYF
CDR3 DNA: TGTGCCTGGAGTCGCCTAGTAGAGACCCAGTACTTC

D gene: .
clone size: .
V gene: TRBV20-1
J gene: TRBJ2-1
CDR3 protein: CSAISNEQFF
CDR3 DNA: TGCAGTGCTATATCCAATGAGCAGTTCTTC

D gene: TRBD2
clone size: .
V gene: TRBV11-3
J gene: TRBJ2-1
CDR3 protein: CASSLTTGGDRQFF
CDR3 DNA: TGTGCCAGCAGCTTGACGACTGGGGGGGATCGGCAGTTCTTC

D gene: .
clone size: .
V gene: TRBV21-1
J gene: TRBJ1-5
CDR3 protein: CASSKTGKGQPQHF
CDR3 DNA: TGTGCCAGCAGCAAAACGGGAAAGGGTCAGCCCCAGCATTTT

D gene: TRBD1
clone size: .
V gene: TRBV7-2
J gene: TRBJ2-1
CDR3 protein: CASSWNRGHEQFF
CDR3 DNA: TGTGCCAGCAGCTGGAACAGGGGGCATGAGCAGTTCTTC

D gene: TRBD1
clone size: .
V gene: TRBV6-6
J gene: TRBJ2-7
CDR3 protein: CASSYSTGQAYEQYF
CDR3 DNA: TGTGCCAGCAGTTACTCGACCGGACAGGCCTACGAGCAGTACTTC

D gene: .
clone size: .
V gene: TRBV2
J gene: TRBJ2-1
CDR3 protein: CASRSLRDYNEQFF
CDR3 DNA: TGTGCCAGCAGAAGTTTGAGGGATTACAATGAGCAGTTCTTC

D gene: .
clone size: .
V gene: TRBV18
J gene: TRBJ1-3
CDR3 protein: CASSVDRSGNTIYF
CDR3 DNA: TGTGCCAGCTCAGTCGACAGATCTGGAAACACCATATATTTT

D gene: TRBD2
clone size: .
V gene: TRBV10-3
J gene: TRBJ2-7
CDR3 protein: CAISDPSGSSPRYEQYF
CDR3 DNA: TGTGCCATCAGTGACCCTAGCGGGAGTTCCCCCCGCTACGAGCAGTACTTC

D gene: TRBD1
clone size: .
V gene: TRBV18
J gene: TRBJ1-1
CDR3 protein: CASSTDSGGRTEAFF
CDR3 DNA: TGTGCCAGCTCAACTGACTCAGGGGGCAGGACTGAAGCTTTCTTT

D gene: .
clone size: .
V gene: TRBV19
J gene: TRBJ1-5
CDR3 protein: CASSKAEDQPQHF
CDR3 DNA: TGTGCCAGTAGTAAGGCAGAGGATCAGCCCCAGCATTTT

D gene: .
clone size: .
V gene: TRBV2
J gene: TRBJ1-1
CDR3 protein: CASSDRVMNTEAFF
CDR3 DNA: TGTGCCAGCAGTGACAGGGTAATGAACACTGAAGCTTTCTTT

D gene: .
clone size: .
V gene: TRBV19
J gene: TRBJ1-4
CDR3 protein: CASSRQGLGNEKLFF
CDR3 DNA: TGTGCCAGTAGTAGACAAGGTTTGGGTAATGAAAAACTGTTTTTT

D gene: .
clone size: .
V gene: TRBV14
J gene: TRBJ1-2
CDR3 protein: CASSQSASYGYTF
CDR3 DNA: TGTGCCAGCAGCCAGTCAGCGAGCTATGGCTACACCTTC

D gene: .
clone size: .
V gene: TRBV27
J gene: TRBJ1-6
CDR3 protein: CASSPTVQSSPPLHF
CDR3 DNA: TGTGCCAGCAGCCCGACAGTCCAATCATCCCCACCCCTCCACTTT

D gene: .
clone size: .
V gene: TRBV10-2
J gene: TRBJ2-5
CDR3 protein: CASMASQETQYF
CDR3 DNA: TGCGCCAGCATGGCCAGCCAAGAGACCCAGTACTTC

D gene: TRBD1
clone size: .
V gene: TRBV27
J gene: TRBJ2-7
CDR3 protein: CASSLTGGRGHYEQYF
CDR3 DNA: TGTGCCAGCAGTCTAACCGGCGGCAGGGGGCACTACGAGCAGTACTTC

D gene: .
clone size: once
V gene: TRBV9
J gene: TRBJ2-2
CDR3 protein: CASSVASGVGELFF
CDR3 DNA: TGTGCCAGCAGCGTAGCGTCAGGGGTCGGGGAGCTGTTTTTT

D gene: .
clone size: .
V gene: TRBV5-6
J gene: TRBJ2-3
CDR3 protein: CASSPKSTDTQYF
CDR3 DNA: TGTGCCAGCAGCCCAAAAAGCACAGATACGCAGTATTTT

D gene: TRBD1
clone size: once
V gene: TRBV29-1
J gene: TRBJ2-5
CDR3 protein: CSVARTGQETQYF
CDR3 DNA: TGCAGCGTTGCCCGGACAGGGCAAGAGACCCAGTACTTC

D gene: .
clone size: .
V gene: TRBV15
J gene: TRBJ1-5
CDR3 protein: CATSREAASNQPQHF
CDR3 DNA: TGTGCCACCAGCAGAGAGGCGGCTAGCAATCAGCCCCAGCATTTT

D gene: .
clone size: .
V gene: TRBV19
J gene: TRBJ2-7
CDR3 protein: CASSASQGMNEQYF
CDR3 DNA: TGTGCCAGTAGTGCTTCCCAGGGGATGAACGAGCAGTACTTC

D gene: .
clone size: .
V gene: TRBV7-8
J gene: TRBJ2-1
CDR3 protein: CASSLGRNRAYNEQFF
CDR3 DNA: TGTGCCAGCAGCTTAGGGAGGAACAGAGCCTACAATGAGCAGTTCTTC

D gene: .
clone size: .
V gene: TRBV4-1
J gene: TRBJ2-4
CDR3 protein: CASSPPSRSNIQYF
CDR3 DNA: TGCGCCAGCAGCCCCCCTAGCAGGTCAAACATTCAGTACTTC

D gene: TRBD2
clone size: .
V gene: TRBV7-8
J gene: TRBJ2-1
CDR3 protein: CASSPSGRATYNEQFF
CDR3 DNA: TGTGCCAGCAGCCCTAGCGGGAGGGCTACCTACAATGAGCAGTTCTTC

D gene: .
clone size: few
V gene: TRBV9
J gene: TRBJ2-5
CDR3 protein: CASSVGSGQETQYF
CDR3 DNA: TGTGCCAGCAGCGTGGGCAGCGGACAAGAGACCCAGTACTTC

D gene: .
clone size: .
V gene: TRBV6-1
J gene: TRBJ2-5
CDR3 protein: CASSIQRGETQYF
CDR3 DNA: TGTGCCAGCAGTATCCAGAGGGGGGAGACCCAGTACTTC

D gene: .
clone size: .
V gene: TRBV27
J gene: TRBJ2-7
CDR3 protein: CASSASTGNSYEQYF
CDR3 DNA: TGTGCCAGCAGTGCATCTACCGGGAACTCCTACGAGCAGTACTTC

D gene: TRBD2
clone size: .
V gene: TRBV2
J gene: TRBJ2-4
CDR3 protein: CASSGAGGENIQYF
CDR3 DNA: TGTGCCAGCAGTGGGGCGGGAGGGGAAAACATTCAGTACTTC

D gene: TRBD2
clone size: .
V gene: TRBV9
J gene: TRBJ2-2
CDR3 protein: CASSPGLAVNTGELFF
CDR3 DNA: TGTGCCAGCAGCCCCGGACTAGCGGTGAACACCGGGGAGCTGTTTTTT

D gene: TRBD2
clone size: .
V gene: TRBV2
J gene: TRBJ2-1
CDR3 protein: CASSTPGLAEYNEQFF
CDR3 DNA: TGTGCCAGCAGTACTCCGGGACTAGCGGAATACAATGAGCAGTTCTTC

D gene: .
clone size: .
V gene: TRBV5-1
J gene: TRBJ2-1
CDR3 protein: CASSPDRGGSYNEQFF
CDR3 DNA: TGCGCCAGCAGCCCCGACAGGGGAGGGTCCTACAATGAGCAGTTCTTC

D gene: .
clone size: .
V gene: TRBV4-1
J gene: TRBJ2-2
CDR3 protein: CASSQVDMVSTGELFF
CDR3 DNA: TGCGCCAGCAGCCAAGTTGACATGGTTTCCACCGGGGAGCTGTTTTTT

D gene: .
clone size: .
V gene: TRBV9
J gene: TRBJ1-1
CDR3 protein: CASSPEWGGWTEAFF
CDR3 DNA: TGTGCCAGCAGCCCGGAGTGGGGGGGATGGACTGAAGCTTTCTTT

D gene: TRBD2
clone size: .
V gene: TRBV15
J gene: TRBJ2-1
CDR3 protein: CATSGNWAGGTYNEQFF
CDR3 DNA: TGTGCCACCAGCGGAAATTGGGCGGGAGGCACCTACAATGAGCAGTTCTTC

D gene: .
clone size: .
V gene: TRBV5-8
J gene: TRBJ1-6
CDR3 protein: CASRPRTQAGSPLHF
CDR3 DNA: TGTGCCAGCAGACCAAGGACACAAGCGGGTTCACCCCTCCACTTT